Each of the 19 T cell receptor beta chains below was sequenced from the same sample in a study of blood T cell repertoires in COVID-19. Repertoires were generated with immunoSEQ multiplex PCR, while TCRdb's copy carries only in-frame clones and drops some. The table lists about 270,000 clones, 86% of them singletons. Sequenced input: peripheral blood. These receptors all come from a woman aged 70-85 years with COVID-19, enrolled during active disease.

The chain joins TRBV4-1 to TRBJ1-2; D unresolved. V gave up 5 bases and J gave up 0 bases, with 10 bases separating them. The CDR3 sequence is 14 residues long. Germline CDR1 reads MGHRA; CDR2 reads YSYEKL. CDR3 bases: TGCGCCAGCAGCAGTGGCGGAGCTAACTATGGCTACACCTTC. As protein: CASSSGGANYGYTF.

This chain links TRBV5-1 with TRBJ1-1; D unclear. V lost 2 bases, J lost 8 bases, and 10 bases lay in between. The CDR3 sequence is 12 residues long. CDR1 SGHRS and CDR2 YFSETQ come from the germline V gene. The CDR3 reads CASSLRGSEAFF. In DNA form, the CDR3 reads TGCGCCAGCAGCTTACGAGGCAGCGAAGCTTTCTTT.

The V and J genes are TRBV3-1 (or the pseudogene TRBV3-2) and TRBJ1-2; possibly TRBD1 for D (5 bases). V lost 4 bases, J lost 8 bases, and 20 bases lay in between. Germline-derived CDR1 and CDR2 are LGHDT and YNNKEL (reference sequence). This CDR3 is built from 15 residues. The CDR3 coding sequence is TGTGCCAGCAGCCGGCGGGACGCCCCCCGGGAGGGCTACACCTTC. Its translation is CASSRRDAPREGYTF.

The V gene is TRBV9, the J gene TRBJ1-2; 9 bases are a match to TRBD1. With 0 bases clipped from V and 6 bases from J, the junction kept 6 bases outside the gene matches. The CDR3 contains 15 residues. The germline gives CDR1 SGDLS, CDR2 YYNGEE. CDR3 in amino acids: CASSVAGQGFDGYTF. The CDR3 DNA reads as TGTGCCAGCAGCGTAGCCGGACAGGGGTTTGATGGCTACACCTTC.

The CDR3 is CASSEEGFSYNEQFF. CDR3 DNA: TGTGCCAGCAGTGAGGAGGGGTTCTCCTACAATGAGCAGTTCTTC. This rearrangement joins TRBV25-1 to TRBJ2-1; perhaps TRBD2 as D (6 bases). The CDR3 totals 15 residues. From germline, CDR1 is MGHDK and CDR2 SYGVNS. Deletions cut 3 bases from V and 0 bases from J, with 9 bases between.

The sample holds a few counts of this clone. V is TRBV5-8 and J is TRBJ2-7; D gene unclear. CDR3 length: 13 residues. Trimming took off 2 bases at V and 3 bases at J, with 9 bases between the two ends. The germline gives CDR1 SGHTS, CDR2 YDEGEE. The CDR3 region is CASSFTNYYEQYF. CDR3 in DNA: TGTGCCAGCAGCTTTACTAACTACTACGAGCAGTACTTC.

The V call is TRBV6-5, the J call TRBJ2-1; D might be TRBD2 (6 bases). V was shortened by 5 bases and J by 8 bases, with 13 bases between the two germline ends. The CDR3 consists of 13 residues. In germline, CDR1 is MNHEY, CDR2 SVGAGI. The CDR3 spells CASSTFRDYEQFF. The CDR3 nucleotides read TGTGCCAGCAGTACTTTCCGGGACTATGAGCAGTTCTTC.

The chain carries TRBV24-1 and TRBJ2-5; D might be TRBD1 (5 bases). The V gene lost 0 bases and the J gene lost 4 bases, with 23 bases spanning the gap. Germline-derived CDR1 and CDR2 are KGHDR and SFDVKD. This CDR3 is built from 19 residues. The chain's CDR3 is CATSDLQGRQPVEGETQYF. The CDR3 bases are TGTGCCACCAGTGATTTGCAGGGCCGACAACCCGTGGAAGGAGAGACCCAGTACTTC.

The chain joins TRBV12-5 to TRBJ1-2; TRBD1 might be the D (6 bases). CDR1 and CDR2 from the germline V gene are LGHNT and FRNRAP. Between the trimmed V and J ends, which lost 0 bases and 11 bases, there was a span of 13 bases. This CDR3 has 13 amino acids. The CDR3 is CASGLVGGRRYTF. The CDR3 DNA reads TGTGCTAGTGGTTTGGTAGGGGGAAGAAGGTACACCTTC.

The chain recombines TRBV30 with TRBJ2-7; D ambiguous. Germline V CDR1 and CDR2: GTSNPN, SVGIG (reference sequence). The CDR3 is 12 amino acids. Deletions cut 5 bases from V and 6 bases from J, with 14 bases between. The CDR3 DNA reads TGTGCCTGGGCTTCCCAAGCTCGCGAGCAGTACTTC. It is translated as CAWASQAREQYF.

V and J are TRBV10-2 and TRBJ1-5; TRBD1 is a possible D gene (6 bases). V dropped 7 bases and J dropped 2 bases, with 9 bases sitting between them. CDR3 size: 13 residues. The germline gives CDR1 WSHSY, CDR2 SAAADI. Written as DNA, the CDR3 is TGCGCCAGCACACCAGGGGGCAATCAGCCCCAGCATTTT. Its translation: CASTPGGNQPQHF.

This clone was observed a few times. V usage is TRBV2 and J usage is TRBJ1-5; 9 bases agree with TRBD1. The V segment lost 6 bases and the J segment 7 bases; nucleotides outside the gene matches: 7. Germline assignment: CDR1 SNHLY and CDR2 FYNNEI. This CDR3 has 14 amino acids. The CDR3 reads CASRGQGVRQPQHF. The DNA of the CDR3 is TGTGCCAGCAGGGGACAGGGAGTCAGGCAGCCCCAGCATTTT.

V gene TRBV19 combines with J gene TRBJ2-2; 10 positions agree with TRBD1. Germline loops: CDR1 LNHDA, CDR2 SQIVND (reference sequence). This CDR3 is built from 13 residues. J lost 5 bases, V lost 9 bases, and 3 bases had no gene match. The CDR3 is CASDRGRTGELFF. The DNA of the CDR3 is TGTGCCAGCGACAGGGGGCGGACCGGGGAGCTGTTTTTT.

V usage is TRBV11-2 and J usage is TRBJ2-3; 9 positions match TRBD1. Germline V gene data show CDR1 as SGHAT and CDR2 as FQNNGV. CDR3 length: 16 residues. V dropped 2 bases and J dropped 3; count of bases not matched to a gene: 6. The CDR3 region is CASSLLGTGSTDTQYF. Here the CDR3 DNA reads TGTGCCAGCAGCTTATTGGGGACAGGGAGTACAGATACGCAGTATTTT.

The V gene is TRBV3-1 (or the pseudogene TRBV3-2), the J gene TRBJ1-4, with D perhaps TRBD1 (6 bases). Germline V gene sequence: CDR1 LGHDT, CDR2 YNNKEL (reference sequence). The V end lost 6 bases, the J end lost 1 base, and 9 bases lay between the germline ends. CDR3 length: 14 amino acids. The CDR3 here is CASSPTGTNEKLFF. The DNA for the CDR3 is TGTGCCAGCAGTCCGACAGGAACTAATGAAAAACTGTTTTTT.

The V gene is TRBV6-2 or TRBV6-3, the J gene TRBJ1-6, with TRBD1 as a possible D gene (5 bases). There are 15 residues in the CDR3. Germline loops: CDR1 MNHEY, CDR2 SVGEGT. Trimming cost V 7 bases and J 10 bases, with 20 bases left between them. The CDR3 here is CASNPTRGGWSPLHF. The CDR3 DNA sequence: TGTGCCAGCAACCCTACTCGGGGGGGGTGGTCACCCCTCCACTTT.

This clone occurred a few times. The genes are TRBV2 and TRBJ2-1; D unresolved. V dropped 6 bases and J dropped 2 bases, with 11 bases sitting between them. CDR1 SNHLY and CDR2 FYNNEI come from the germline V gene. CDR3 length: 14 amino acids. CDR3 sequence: CASSRAGAYNEQFF. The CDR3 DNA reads TGTGCCAGCAGCCGAGCTGGAGCCTACAATGAGCAGTTCTTC.

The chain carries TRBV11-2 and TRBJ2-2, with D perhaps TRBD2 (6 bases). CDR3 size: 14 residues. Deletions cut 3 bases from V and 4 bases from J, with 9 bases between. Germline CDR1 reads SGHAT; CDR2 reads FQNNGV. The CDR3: CASSFNGGTGELFF. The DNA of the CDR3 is TGTGCCAGCAGCTTCAACGGGGGCACCGGGGAGCTGTTTTTT.

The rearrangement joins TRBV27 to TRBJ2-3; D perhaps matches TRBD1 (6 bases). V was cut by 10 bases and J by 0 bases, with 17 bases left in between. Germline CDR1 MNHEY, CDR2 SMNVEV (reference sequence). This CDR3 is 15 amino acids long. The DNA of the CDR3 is TGTGCCACCACAACCCTGGGGGCTAGCACAGATACGCAGTATTTT. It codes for CATTTLGASTDTQYF.